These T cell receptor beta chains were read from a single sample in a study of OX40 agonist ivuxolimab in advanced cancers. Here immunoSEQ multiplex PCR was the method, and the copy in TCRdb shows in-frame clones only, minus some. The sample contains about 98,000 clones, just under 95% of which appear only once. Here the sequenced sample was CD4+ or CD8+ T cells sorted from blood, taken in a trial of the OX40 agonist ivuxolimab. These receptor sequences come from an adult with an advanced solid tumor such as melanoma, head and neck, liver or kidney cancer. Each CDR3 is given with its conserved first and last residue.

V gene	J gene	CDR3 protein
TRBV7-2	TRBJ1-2	CASSLGGSLYGYTF
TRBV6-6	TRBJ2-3	CASSSPGADTQYF
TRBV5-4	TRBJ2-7	CASSLAYEQYF
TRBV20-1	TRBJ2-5	CSARYQETQYF
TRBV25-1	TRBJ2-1	CASSVEGFYNEQFF
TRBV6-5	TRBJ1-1	CASSGLGGSTEAFF
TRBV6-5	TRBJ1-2	CASSYSGTLTNYGYTF
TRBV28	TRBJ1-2	CASTLNGAYYGYTF
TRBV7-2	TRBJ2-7	CASSLFSYEQYF
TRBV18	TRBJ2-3	CASSRRGLAESPDTQYF
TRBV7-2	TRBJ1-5	CASSLNPGRGQPQHF
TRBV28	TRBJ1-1	CASSAGPSPFF
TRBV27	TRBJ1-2	CASGQGYGYTF
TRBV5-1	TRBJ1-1	CASSLEGMNTEAFF